The entry below describes one T cell receptor (beta chain). Its antigen is currently unknown. The record originates from a study of T cell clonotyping in hematopoietic cell transplantation. Points from the study as a whole: At the given depth, recipient repertoires were over 95% de novo clonotypes. Recipient TCR diversity dropped after transplant; expanded clonotypes rose from day 30 to 180.

The CDR3 is made up of 13 amino acids. V lost 5 bases and J 7 bases, leaving 14 bases between the germline ends. Germline values: CDR1 MNHEY, CDR2 SVGAGI. Assay used: immunoSEQ multiplex PCR; TCRdb lists only in-frame clones, some missing. The sample includes more than 9,000 clones, 80% to 95% of them seen just once. The chain combines TRBV6-5 with TRBJ1-2, with D possibly TRBD1 on 5 matching bases. The TCR sequence derives from a woman in her forties or fifties in good health. Some clones in this sample may be carry-over from other donors' samples. Sequencing input: peripheral blood mononuclear cells. The CDR3 is CASSTPGWSGYTF. CDR3 nucleotide sequence: TGTGCCAGCAGTACCCCAGGGTGGAGTGGCTACACCTTC.